The 3 T cell receptor beta chains listed next were all sequenced from one sample in a study of radiotherapy plus CTLA-4 blockade in lung cancer. The protocol was immunoSEQ multiplex PCR, while the TCRdb copy is restricted to in-frame clones and leaves out a portion. This table holds some 110,000 clones, 85% to 90% found once. Source: peripheral blood, taken from a patient treated with radiotherapy plus ipilimumab. The receptors were sampled from a human donor with non-small cell lung cancer that progressed on radiotherapy plus ipilimumab.

This chain connects TRBV23-1 to TRBJ2-5; 7 positions agree with TRBD1. TRBV23-1 is given ORF status, its function remaining uncertain. The CDR3 is 15 residues long. Germline trimming cut 4 bases from V and 5 bases from J; bases unmatched to any gene: 10. The CDR3 loop is CASSPMSDRSETQYF. The CDR3 nucleotides are TGCGCCAGCAGTCCTATGTCGGACAGGTCGGAGACCCAGTACTTC.

This sequence joins TRBV25-1 and TRBJ2-3; no clear D gene. From germline, CDR1 is MGHDK and CDR2 SYGVNS. The V end lost 2 bases, the J end lost 0 bases, and 9 bases lay between the germline ends. The CDR3 covers 15 residues. CDR3 in amino acids: CASSEGIDSTDTQYF. The CDR3 region has the DNA TGTGCCAGCAGTGAAGGGATTGATAGCACAGATACGCAGTATTTT.

This CDR3 reads CASRAGTGYNEQFF. The CDR3 region has the DNA TGTGCCAGCAGGGCCGGGACAGGGTACAATGAGCAGTTCTTC. V and J are TRBV6-1 and TRBJ2-1; 9 bases line up with TRBD1. This CDR3 comprises 14 residues. Germline V gives CDR1 MNHNS, CDR2 SASEGT. V lost 6 bases to trimming and J lost 4 bases; unmatched junction nucleotides: 4.